The 27 T cell receptor beta chains below all came from one sample that was sequenced in a study of T cell repertoires in cytomegalovirus infection (dated by TCRdb to between 2018 and 2021). The listed sequencing device is Illumina HiSeq 1500. The public reads were quality trimmed at Q25 with fastp and then assembled into clones with MiXCR by TCRdb, keeping productive beta chains. Rows with one shared CDR3 protein collapse into an entry with the most common genes and DNA. In this sample the table shows about 450,000 distinct CDR3 sequences, roughly a third of which occur a single time. Roughly an eighth of the sample is taken by the ten largest. Source material: PBMCs. These receptors were obtained from a human donor in good health (CMV status not recorded). Some clones in this sample may be carry-over from other donors' samples.

The chain links TRBV7-2 to TRBJ1-1, with D uncertain. This CDR3 is 13 amino acids long. Between the trimmed V and J ends, which lost 3 bases and 3 bases, there was a span of 8 bases. Germline V CDR1 and CDR2: SGHTA, FQGNSA. CDR3 DNA: TGTGCCAGCAGCTTGCGGCACTACACTGAAGCTTTCTTT. Translation gives CASSLRHYTEAFF.

Only one count was recorded for this clonotype. The genes are TRBV5-1 and TRBJ2-5; D not resolved. The ends were cut back, 1 base at V and 3 bases at J, with 13 bases in the middle. CDR3 length equals 15 residues. The germline V gene encodes CDR1 SGHRS and CDR2 YFSETQ. CDR3 nucleotides: TGCGCCAGCAGCTTGCGGCTAGGTGGGGAAGAGACCCAGTACTTC. This encodes CASSLRLGGEETQYF. The full variable domain, rest sourced from reference TRBV5-1 and TRBJ2-5, is KAGVTQTPRYLIKTRGQQVTLSCSPISGHRSVSWYQQTPGQGLQFLFEYFSETQRNKGNFPGRFSGRQFSNSRSEMNVSTLELGDSALYLCASSLRLGGEETQYFGPGTRLLVL.

The J gene is TRBJ1-2, the V gene TRBV12-3 or TRBV12-4; a possible D gene is TRBD1 (6 bases). With 5 bases removed from V and 0 bases from J, the gap between germline ends came to 16 bases. The CDR3 is made up of 16 amino acids. CDR3 protein: CASSPQGSSANYGYTF. CDR3 DNA sequence: TGTGCCAGCAGTCCCCAGGGGTCCTCTGCTAACTATGGCTACACCTTC.

CDR3 sequence: CASSSGSTGLRDEQFF. Here the CDR3 DNA reads TGTGCCAGCAGCTCCGGCTCGACAGGGTTGAGGGATGAGCAGTTCTTC. V and J are TRBV7-9 and TRBJ2-1; 7 bases match TRBD1. Looked up from germline, CDR1 is SEHNR and CDR2 is FQNEAQ (reference sequence). Trimming removed 4 bases from V and 8 bases from J; junction bases left unmatched: 14. The CDR3 is made up of 16 amino acids.

The chain is built from TRBV20-1 and TRBJ2-1; 8 bases align to TRBD2. Germline V lookup: CDR1 DFQATT, CDR2 SNEGSKA (reference sequence). This CDR3 is built from 14 residues. The V gene end was trimmed by 6 bases and the J gene end by 8 bases; junction bases not matched to a gene: 12. CDR3 bases: TGCAGTGCCCCCGGGACTAGGACCTTAGATGAGCAGTTCTTC. Its protein is CSAPGTRTLDEQFF.

This clonotype was seen a handful of times. V usage is TRBV28 and J usage is TRBJ2-5; no clear D. This CDR3 spans 14 amino acids. The germline V gene has CDR1 MDHEN and CDR2 SYDVKM. V dropped 7 bases and J dropped 3 bases, with 15 bases sitting between them. The CDR3 spells CASTALAAKETQYF. The DNA for the CDR3 is TGTGCCAGCACCGCCCTGGCAGCAAAAGAGACCCAGTACTTC.

The chain is built from TRBV20-1 and TRBJ2-3, with D maybe TRBD2 (5 bases). CDR1 is DFQATT, CDR2 SNEGSKA, per germline (reference sequence). V was trimmed by 5 bases and J by 6 bases, leaving 18 bases between them. The CDR3 consists of 14 residues. Here the CDR3 reads CSAGLLLVGDTQYF. CDR3 DNA sequence: TGCAGTGCTGGACTCCTACTTGTGGGGGATACGCAGTATTTT.

The chain uses TRBV7-2 and TRBJ2-1, with 7 bases that match TRBD1. CDR3 length: 14 residues. The J segment lost 1 base and the V segment lost 9 bases, leaving 6 bases of the junction unmatched. Germline CDR1 reads SGHTA; CDR2 reads FQGNSA. CDR3 in DNA: TGTGCCAGAAGCCAGGGGGATTCCTACAATGAGCAGTTCTTC. Translated, it gives CARSQGDSYNEQFF.

The rearrangement joins TRBV7-2 to TRBJ1-5; D gene uncertain. Trimming stripped 9 bases from V and 3 bases from J, with 15 bases between. Germline assignment: CDR1 SGHTA and CDR2 FQGNSA. CDR3 length: 14 residues. The CDR3 DNA sequence: TGTGCCAGAAGCCCAGACTGGACCAATCAGCCCCAGCATTTT. This gives the protein CARSPDWTNQPQHF.

This clonotype was observed a few times. The rearrangement joins TRBV2 to TRBJ1-6; a weak D match, TRBD1 (6 bases). The V gene lost 3 bases and the J gene lost 9 bases, with 15 bases spanning the gap. CDR1 and CDR2 from the germline V gene are SNHLY and FYNNEI. The CDR3 sequence is 15 residues long. This CDR3 is CASSEWTAYGSPLHF. The CDR3 region has the DNA TGTGCCAGCAGTGAGTGGACAGCCTACGGTTCACCCCTCCACTTT.

This clonotype occurred many times. The J gene is TRBJ1-2, the V gene TRBV7-9; D is possibly TRBD1 (5 bases). Germline values: CDR1 SEHNR, CDR2 FQNEAQ (reference sequence). Trimming shortened V by 8 bases and J by 1 base, and 17 bases separated the two germline ends. There are 15 residues in the CDR3. The CDR3 loop is CASGVGTPLNYGYTF. The CDR3 coding sequence is TGTGCCAGCGGTGTCGGGACGCCCCTTAACTATGGCTACACCTTC. Full variable domain (missing parts from reference TRBV7-9 and TRBJ1-2): DTGVSQNPRHKITKRGQNVTFRCDPISEHNRLYWYRQTLGQGPEFLTYFQNEAQLEKSRLLSDRFSAERPKGSFSTLEIQRTEQGDSAMYLCASGVGTPLNYGYTFGSGTRLTVV.

J is TRBJ2-7 and V is TRBV28, with TRBD2 matching 8 bases. There are 16 residues in the CDR3. Germline V gives CDR1 MDHEN, CDR2 SYDVKM. J was trimmed by 3 bases and V by 2 bases; bases with no gene match: 9. The CDR3 coding sequence is TGTGCCAGCAGTTTAAGCGGGGGCGGGGGGCTCTACGAGCAGTACTTC. Its translation is CASSLSGGGGLYEQYF. Drawing the rest from reference TRBV28 and TRBJ2-7, the complete variable domain is DVKVTQSSRYLVKRTGEKVFLECVQDMDHENMFWYRQDPGLGLRLIYFSYDVKMKEKGDIPEGYSVSREKKERFSLILESASTNQTSMYLCASSLSGGGGLYEQYFGPGTRLTVT.

A few counts support this clonotype. The chain couples TRBV6-2 or TRBV6-3 to TRBJ2-1; TRBD1 is a possible D gene (5 bases). From germline, CDR1 is MNHEY and CDR2 SVGEGT. Trimming took off 8 bases at V and 8 bases at J, with 10 bases between the two ends. The CDR3 is 11 amino acids. DNA of the CDR3: TGTGCCAGCGGGGCTCAGGATGAGCAGTTCTTC. Translation: CASGAQDEQFF.

The chain uses TRBV28 and TRBJ2-7; D is ambiguous. V was pared by 11 bases and J by 1 base, with 12 bases between. The germline V gene has CDR1 MDHEN and CDR2 SYDVKM. CDR3 length: 12 amino acids. This chain's CDR3 is CASWTQSYEQYF. The DNA of the CDR3 is TGTGCCTCCTGGACGCAGTCCTACGAGCAGTACTTC.

The table lists this clonotype with many counts. The genes are TRBV7-2 and TRBJ2-5; 11 nucleotides match TRBD2. Trimming cost V 1 base and J 0 bases; bases outside gene matches: 7. The CDR3 runs to 18 residues. The germline V gene encodes CDR1 SGHTA and CDR2 FQGNSA. CDR3 sequence reads: CASSLGGLAGGHQETQYF. The CDR3 DNA reads TGTGCCAGCAGCTTAGGAGGGCTAGCGGGGGGACACCAAGAGACCCAGTACTTC.

The rearrangement links TRBV5-1 to TRBJ2-7; 8 nucleotides agree with TRBD1. This CDR3 spans 12 amino acids. The junction had 2 bases not matched to a gene; V was cut back by 4 bases and J by 5 bases. Germline CDR1 is SGHRS and CDR2 is YFSETQ. The CDR3 DNA reads as TGCGCCAGCAGCCCGGACAGGGACGAGCAGTACTTC. This sequence encodes CASSPDRDEQYF.

This clonotype appeared many times. This chain connects TRBV2 to TRBJ2-3; 10 bases fit TRBD2. V was pared by 6 bases and J by 2 bases, with 14 bases of the junction left unmatched. The V gene's germline CDR1 is SNHLY and CDR2 FYNNEI. There are 18 residues in the CDR3. DNA of the CDR3: TGTGCCAGCAGGCAACCTAGCGGGGGAGGCCGAATCACAGATACGCAGTATTTT. Translating it yields CASRQPSGGGRITDTQYF. Combining the CDR3 with reference TRBV2 and TRBJ2-3 gives the whole variable domain EPEVTQTPSHQVTQMGQEVILRCVPISNHLYFYWYRQILGQKVEFLVSFYNNEISEKSEIFDDQFSVERPDGSNFTLKIRSTKLEDSAMYFCASRQPSGGGRITDTQYFGPGTRLTVL.

V usage is TRBV5-5 and J usage is TRBJ2-6; D is unclear. The V gene lost 1 base and the J gene lost 2 bases, with 7 bases spanning the gap. Looked up from germline, CDR1 is SGHKS and CDR2 is YYEKEE (reference sequence). The length of the CDR3 is 15 residues. The DNA for the CDR3 is TGTGCCAGCAGCTTGTATGATGCTGGGGCCAACGTCCTGACTTTC. Translating it yields CASSLYDAGANVLTF.

This clonotype has only a few counts. The rearrangement links TRBV7-9 to TRBJ2-5, with 8 bases matching TRBD1. V was clipped by 2 bases and J by 4 bases; unmatched bases: 3. This CDR3 spans 14 amino acids. CDR1 and CDR2 (germline): SEHNR, FQNEAQ (reference sequence). The CDR3 coding sequence is TGTGCCAGCAGCTTATCAGGGGGCCCAGAGACCCAGTACTTC. Amino acids: CASSLSGGPETQYF.

V gene TRBV4-1 combines with J gene TRBJ1-1; a weak D match, TRBD1 (5 bases). V lost 0 bases and J lost 0, with 17 bases in between. Germline CDR1 is MGHRA and CDR2 is YSYEKL. The CDR3 spans 18 residues. The CDR3 DNA sequence: TGCGCCAGCAGCCAAGATCAGGGAGGTCCCAGCATGAACACTGAAGCTTTCTTT. Translated: CASSQDQGGPSMNTEAFF.

The rearrangement joins TRBV6-2 or TRBV6-3 to TRBJ2-3, with D unresolved. Trimming removed 5 bases from V and 6 bases from J, with 12 bases in between. CDR3 length: 13 residues. Germline CDR1 and CDR2: MNHEY and SVGEGT. The CDR3, as DNA: TGTGCCAGCAGTCCATCAGTCGGGGATACGCAGTATTTT. It specifies CASSPSVGDTQYF.

The genes are TRBV2 and TRBJ1-6; TRBD1 might be the D (5 bases). This CDR3 is built from 14 residues. Germline assignment: CDR1 SNHLY and CDR2 FYNNEI. V lost 6 bases and J 12 bases, leaving 18 bases between the germline ends. The CDR3 loop is CASRSGGWDEPLHF. CDR3 nucleotides: TGTGCCAGCAGAAGCGGGGGTTGGGATGAACCCCTCCACTTT. Full variable domain (remainder filled in from reference TRBV2 and TRBJ1-6): EPEVTQTPSHQVTQMGQEVILRCVPISNHLYFYWYRQILGQKVEFLVSFYNNEISEKSEIFDDQFSVERPDGSNFTLKIRSTKLEDSAMYFCASRSGGWDEPLHFGNGTRLTVT.

The chain couples TRBV20-1 to TRBJ2-7; D call uncertain. V dropped 1 base and J dropped 6 bases, with 16 bases sitting between them. The CDR3 contains 14 residues. CDR1 is DFQATT, CDR2 SNEGSKA, per germline (reference sequence). In DNA, the CDR3 is TGCAGTGCTAGAGCGGTCAGTATAATAGGCGAGCAGTACTTC. Protein: CSARAVSIIGEQYF.

This chain uses TRBV7-8 with TRBJ1-2; D call uncertain. In germline, CDR1 is SGHVS, CDR2 FQNEAQ. The germline V and J ends were trimmed by 0 bases and 8 bases, with 10 bases remaining between them. The CDR3 spans 13 residues. The CDR3 DNA reads as TGTGCCAGCAGCTTAGCTCTGCGACGGGGCTACACCTTC. Its protein product is CASSLALRRGYTF. The whole variable domain, remainder taken from reference TRBV7-8 and TRBJ1-2, is GAGVSQSPRYKVAKRGQDVALRCDPISGHVSLFWYQQALGQGPEFLTYFQNEAQLDKSGLPSDRFFAERPEGSVSTLKIQRTQQEDSAVYLCASSLALRRGYTFGSGTRLTVV.

Details on this clonotype: A far larger clone is just one base off, so this is likely a read error. This CDR3 is missing its conserved last phenylalanine or tryptophan, likely due to a read error. The V call is TRBV7-6, the J call TRBJ2-5; possibly TRBD1 or TRBD2 for D (5 bases each). The V gene lost 5 bases and the J gene lost 5 bases, with 9 bases spanning the gap. The CDR3 totals 12 residues. From germline, CDR1 is SGHVS and CDR2 FNYEAQ. The CDR3 bases are TGTGCCAGCAGCCCAGAGGGGGAGACCCAGTACCTC. Translation: CASSPEGETQYL.

As for this clonotype: A read error may produce the germline difference seen at one junction end. This rearrangement joins TRBV7-4 to TRBJ2-5; 8 nucleotides agree with TRBD2. Germline values: CDR1 SGHVT, CDR2 SQSDAQ. The CDR3 contains 15 residues. CDR3 nucleotides: TGTGCCAGCGGCTTACACGGGGGGGCCGGGGAGACCCAGTACTTC. Protein sequence: CASGLHGGAGETQYF.

The gene calls are TRBV6-2 or TRBV6-3 and TRBJ1-5; TRBD1 is a possible D gene (5 bases). V lost 0 bases to trimming and J lost 4 bases, with 13 bases between them. The CDR3 runs 16 residues. In germline, CDR1 is MNHEY, CDR2 SVGEGT. CDR3 residues: CASSYSAGPGNQPQHF. The CDR3 DNA sequence: TGTGCCAGCAGTTACTCAGCGGGGCCTGGGAATCAGCCCCAGCATTTT.